This TCR beta chain was recovered during a study of T cell repertoires in ileal Crohn's disease. Turning to the study itself: Less than 40% were active smokers at surgery; median disease duration was roughly eight years. TCRB immunosequencing input was five hundred nanograms of biopsy DNA per sample. Study-wide points: Endoscopic recurrence occurred in every patient whose clonality exceeded 26.8%. High-frequency clones were more common in sorted CD8 than CD4 cells.

Assay: immunoSEQ multiplex PCR; the TCRdb copy retains only in-frame clones and omits some. The table lists 5,000 to 7,000 clones, roughly 80% of them singletons. Comments on this clone: Its antigen is undetermined.

Germline V gene sequence: CDR1 SQVTM, CDR2 ANQGSEA. CDR3 size: 12 residues. Trimming removed 7 bases from V and 3 bases from J, with 12 bases in between. Described time point: proximal margin of the surgical specimen (macroscopically non-inflamed). The clonotype comes from an adult with Crohn's disease. The chain is built from TRBV29-1 and TRBJ1-1, with D perhaps TRBD1 (6 bases). What was sequenced was ileal tissue. The CDR3 region is CSARRGDTEAFF. As DNA, the CDR3 is TGCAGCGCCCGAAGGGGGGACACTGAAGCTTTCTTT.